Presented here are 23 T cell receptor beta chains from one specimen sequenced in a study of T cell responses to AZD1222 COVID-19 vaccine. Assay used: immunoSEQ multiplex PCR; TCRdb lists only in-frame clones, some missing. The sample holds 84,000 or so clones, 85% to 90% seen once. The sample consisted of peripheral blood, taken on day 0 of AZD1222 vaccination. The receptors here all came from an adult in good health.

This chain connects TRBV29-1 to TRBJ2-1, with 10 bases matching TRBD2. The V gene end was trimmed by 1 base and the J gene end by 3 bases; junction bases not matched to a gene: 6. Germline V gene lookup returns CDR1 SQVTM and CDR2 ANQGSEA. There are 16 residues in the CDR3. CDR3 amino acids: CSVEGWTSGLYNEQFF. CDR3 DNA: TGCAGCGTTGAAGGCTGGACTAGCGGTCTCTACAATGAGCAGTTCTTC.

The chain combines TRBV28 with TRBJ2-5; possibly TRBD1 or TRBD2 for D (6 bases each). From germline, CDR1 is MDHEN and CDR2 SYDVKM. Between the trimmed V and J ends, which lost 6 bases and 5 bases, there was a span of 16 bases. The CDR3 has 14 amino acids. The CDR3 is CASRGWGAKETQYF. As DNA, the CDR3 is TGTGCCAGCAGGGGCTGGGGGGCTAAGGAGACCCAGTACTTC. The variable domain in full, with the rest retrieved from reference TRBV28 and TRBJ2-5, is DVKVTQSSRYLVKRTGEKVFLECVQDMDHENMFWYRQDPGLGLRLIYFSYDVKMKEKGDIPEGYSVSREKKERFSLILESASTNQTSMYLCASRGWGAKETQYFGPGTRLLVL.

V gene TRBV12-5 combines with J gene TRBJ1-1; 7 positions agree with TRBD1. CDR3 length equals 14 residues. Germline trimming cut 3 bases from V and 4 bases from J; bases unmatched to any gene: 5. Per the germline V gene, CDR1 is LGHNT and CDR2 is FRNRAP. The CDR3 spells CASGFQPGGTEAFF. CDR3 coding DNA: TGTGCTAGTGGTTTCCAACCAGGGGGCACTGAAGCTTTCTTT.

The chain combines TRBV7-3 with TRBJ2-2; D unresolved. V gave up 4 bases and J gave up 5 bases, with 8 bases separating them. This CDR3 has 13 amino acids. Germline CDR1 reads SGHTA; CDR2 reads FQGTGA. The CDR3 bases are TGTGCCAGCAGCTCGATCGGTACCGGGGAGCTGTTTTTT. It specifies CASSSIGTGELFF. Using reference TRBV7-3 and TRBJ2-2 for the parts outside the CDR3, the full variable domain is GAGVSQTPSNKVTEKGKYVELRCDPISGHTALYWYRQSLGQGPEFLIYFQGTGAADDSGLPNDRFFAVRPEGSVSTLKIQRTERGDSAVYLCASSSIGTGELFFGEGSRLTVL.

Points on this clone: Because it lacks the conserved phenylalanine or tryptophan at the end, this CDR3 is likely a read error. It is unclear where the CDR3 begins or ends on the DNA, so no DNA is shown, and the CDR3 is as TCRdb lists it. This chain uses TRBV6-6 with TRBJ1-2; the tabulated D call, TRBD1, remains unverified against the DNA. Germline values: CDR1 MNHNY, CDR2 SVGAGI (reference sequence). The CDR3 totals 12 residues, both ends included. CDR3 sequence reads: CASSSFRGTGMA.

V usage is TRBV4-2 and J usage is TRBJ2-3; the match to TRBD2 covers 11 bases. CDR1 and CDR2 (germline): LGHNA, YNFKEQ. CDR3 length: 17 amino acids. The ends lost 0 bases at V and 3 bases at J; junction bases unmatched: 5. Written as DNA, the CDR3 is TGTGCCAGCAGCCAAGATGTAGCGGGAGGGGGGACAGATACGCAGTATTTT. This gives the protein CASSQDVAGGGTDTQYF.

The CDR3 DNA is TGTGCCAGCTCCCTCTACCAGGGTCTCCCCCTCCACTTT. Protein product: CASSLYQGLPLHF. The chain is built from TRBV11-2 and TRBJ1-6; TRBD1 might be the D (5 bases). Germline V gene data show CDR1 as SGHAT and CDR2 as FQNNGV. Trimming cost V 8 bases and J 13 bases, with 18 bases left between them. This CDR3 is built from 13 residues.

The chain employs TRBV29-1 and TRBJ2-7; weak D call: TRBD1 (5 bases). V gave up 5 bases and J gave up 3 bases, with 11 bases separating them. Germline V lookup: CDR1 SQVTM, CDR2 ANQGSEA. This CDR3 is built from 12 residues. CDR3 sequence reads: CSVSLDSYEQYF. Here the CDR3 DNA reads TGCAGCGTTTCCCTAGACAGCTACGAGCAGTACTTC.

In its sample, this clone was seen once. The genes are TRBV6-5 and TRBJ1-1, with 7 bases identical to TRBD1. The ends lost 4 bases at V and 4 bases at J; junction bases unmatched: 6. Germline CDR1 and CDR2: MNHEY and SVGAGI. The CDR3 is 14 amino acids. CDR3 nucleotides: TGTGCCAGCAGTTCCCCAGGGGGTGGCACTGAAGCTTTCTTT. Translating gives CASSSPGGGTEAFF.

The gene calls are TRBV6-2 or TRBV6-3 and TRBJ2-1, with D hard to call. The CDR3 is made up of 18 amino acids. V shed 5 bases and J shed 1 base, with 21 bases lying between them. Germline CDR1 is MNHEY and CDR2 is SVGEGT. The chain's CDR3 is CASSPRLSPRVSYNEQFF. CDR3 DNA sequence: TGTGCCAGCAGTCCCCGCCTTAGCCCTCGGGTTTCCTACAATGAGCAGTTCTTC.

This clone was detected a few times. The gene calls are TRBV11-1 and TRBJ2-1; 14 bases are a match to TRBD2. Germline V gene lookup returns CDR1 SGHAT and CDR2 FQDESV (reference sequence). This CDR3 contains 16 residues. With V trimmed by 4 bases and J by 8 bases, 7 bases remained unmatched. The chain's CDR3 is CASSSGLAGEDDEQFF. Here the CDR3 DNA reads TGTGCCAGCAGCTCGGGACTAGCGGGAGAGGACGATGAGCAGTTCTTC.

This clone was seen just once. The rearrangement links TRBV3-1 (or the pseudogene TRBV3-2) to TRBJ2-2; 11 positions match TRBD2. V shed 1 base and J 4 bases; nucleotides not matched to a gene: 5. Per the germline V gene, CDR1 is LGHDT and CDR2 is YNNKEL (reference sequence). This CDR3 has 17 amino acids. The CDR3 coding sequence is TGTGCCAGCAGCCAAGGTGCCGGGACTAGCGGCACCGGGGAGCTGTTTTTT. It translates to CASSQGAGTSGTGELFF.

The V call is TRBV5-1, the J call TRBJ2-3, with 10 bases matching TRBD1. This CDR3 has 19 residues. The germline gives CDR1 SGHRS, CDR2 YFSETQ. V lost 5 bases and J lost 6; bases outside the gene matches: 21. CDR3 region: CASSSTGDRGRLLRDTQYF. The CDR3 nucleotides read TGCGCCAGCAGTTCCACAGGGGACAGGGGCCGCTTACTCCGCGATACGCAGTATTTT.

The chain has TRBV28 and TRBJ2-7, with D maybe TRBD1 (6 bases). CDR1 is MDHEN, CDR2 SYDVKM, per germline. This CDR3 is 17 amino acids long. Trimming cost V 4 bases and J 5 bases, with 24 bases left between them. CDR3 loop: CASSYPPVGDRQDEQYF. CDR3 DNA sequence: TGTGCCAGCAGTTACCCTCCAGTGGGAGATAGACAGGACGAGCAGTACTTC. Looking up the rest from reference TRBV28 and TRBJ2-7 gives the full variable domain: DVKVTQSSRYLVKRTGEKVFLECVQDMDHENMFWYRQDPGLGLRLIYFSYDVKMKEKGDIPEGYSVSREKKERFSLILESASTNQTSMYLCASSYPPVGDRQDEQYFGPGTRLTVT.

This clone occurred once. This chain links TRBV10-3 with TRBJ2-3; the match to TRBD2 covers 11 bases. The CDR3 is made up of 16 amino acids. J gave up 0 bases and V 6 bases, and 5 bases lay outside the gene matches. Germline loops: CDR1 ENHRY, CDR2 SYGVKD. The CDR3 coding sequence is TGTGCCATCAGGCCGGGACTAGCGGCTAGCACAGATACGCAGTATTTT. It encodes CAIRPGLAASTDTQYF.

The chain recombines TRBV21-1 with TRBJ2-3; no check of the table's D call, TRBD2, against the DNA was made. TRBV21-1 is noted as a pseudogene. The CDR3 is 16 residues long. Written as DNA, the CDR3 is TGTGCCAGCAGCGGTAGCCCGGAGCGGGGCACAGATACGCAGTATTTT. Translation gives CASSGSPERGTDTQYF.

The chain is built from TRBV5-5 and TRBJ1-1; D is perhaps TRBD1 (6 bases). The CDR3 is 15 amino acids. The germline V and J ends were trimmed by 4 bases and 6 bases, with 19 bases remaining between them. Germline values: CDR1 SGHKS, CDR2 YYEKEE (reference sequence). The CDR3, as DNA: TGTGCCAGCAGCGCAACAGGGTCCTGGCAACCTGAAGCTTTCTTT. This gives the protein CASSATGSWQPEAFF. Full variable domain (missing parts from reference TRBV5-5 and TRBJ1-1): DAGVTQSPTHLIKTRGQQVTLRCSPISGHKSVSWYQQVLGQGPQFIFQYYEKEERGRGNFPDRFSARQFPNYSSELNVNALLLGDSALYLCASSATGSWQPEAFFGQGTRLTVV.

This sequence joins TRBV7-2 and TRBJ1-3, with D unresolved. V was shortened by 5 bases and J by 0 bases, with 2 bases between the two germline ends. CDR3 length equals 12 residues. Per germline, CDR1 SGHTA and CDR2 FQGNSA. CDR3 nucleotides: TGTGCCAGCAGCGGCTCTGGAAACACCATATATTTT. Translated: CASSGSGNTIYF.

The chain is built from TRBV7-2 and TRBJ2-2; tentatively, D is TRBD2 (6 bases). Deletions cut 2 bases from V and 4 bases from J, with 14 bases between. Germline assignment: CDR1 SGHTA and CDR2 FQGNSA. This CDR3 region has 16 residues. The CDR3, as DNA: TGTGCCAGCAGCTTAAGACCTCTAGCGTCCACCGGGGAGCTGTTTTTT. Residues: CASSLRPLASTGELFF. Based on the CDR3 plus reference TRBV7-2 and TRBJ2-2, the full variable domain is GAGVSQSPSNKVTEKGKDVELRCDPISGHTALYWYRQSLGQGLEFLIYFQGNSAPDKSGLPSDRFSAERTGGSVSTLTIQRTQQEDSAVYLCASSLRPLASTGELFFGEGSRLTVL.

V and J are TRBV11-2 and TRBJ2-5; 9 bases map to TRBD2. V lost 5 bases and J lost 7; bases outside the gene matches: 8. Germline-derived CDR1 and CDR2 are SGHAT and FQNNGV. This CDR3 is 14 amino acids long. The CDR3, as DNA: TGTGCCAGCAGCGACAGCGGGAGGAGAGGGACCCAGTACTTC. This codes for CASSDSGRRGTQYF.

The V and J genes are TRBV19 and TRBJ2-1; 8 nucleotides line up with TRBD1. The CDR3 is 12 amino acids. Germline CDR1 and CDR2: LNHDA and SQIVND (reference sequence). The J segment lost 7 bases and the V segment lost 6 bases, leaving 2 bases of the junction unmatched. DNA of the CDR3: TGTGCCAGTAGGGACAGGGAGAATGAGCAGTTCTTC. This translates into CASRDRENEQFF. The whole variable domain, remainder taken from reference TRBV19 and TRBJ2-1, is DGGITQSPKYLFRKEGQNVTLSCEQNLNHDAMYWYRQDPGQGLRLIYYSQIVNDFQKGDIAEGYSVSREKKESFPLTVTSAQKNPTAFYLCASRDRENEQFFGPGTRLTVL.

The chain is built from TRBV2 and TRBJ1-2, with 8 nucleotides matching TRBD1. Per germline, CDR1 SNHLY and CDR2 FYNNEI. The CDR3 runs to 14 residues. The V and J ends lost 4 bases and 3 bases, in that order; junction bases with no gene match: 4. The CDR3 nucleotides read TGTGCCAGCAGTGGCAGGACAGGGTACTATGGCTACACCTTC. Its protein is CASSGRTGYYGYTF.

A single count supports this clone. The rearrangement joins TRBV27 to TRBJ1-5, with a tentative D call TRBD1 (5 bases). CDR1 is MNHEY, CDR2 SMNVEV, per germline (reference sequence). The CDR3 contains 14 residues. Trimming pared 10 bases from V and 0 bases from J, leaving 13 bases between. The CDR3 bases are TGTGCCACTTCACAGGCCTATAGCAATCAGCCCCAGCATTTT. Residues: CATSQAYSNQPQHF.